This T cell receptor (beta chain) was documented in a study of Ad26.COV2.S vaccination and SARS-CoV-2 variants. Study at large: Ad26.COV2.S arm of COV1001 included the donor. Study results and caveats: TCR breadth and depth estimates may have understated total T cell responses. Post-vaccination spike-specific CD8+ and CD4+ T cell responses reportedly had substantial breadth.

Per germline, CDR1 SGHRS and CDR2 YFSETQ. V shed 4 bases and J shed 5 bases, with 15 bases lying between them. There are 14 residues in the CDR3. The repertoire was sequenced with immunoSEQ multiplex PCR; TCRdb's copy has only in-frame clones and lacks some. This repertoire shows around 450,000 clones, roughly 90% found once; its top ten account for 10% to 15%. The treatment: around 19 received Ad26.COV2.S at low or high dose, single or two shots; 5 received placebo; per-sample allocation not given. The samples date from day 63 after the first vaccine or placebo injection. Aged 18-55 years, donor was enrolled in Boston in about 2020. Note on this clone: Its antigen remains unidentified.

The sequence came from a person aged 18-60 years who received the Ad26.COV2.S COVID-19 vaccine or a placebo. The genes are TRBV5-1 and TRBJ2-5; D ambiguous. The input for sequencing was peripheral blood, taken in a trial of Ad26.COV2.S vaccine versus placebo. The chain's CDR3 is CASSPGRQEETQYF. The CDR3 DNA sequence: TGCGCCAGCAGCCCCGGACGGCAGGAGGAGACCCAGTACTTC. The complete variable domain, with remaining parts taken from reference TRBV5-1 and TRBJ2-5, reads KAGVTQTPRYLIKTRGQQVTLSCSPISGHRSVSWYQQTPGQGLQFLFEYFSETQRNKGNFPGRFSGRQFSNSRSEMNVSTLELGDSALYLCASSPGRQEETQYFGPGTRLLVL.